The 16 T cell receptor beta chains given below trace back to one sample, sequenced in a study of response to subunit inactivated influenza vaccine. MiXCR, run by TCRdb on the RT-PCR reads, gives a single entry per CDR3 protein. The sample lists roughly 520,000 distinct CDR3 sequences; about 25% were seen once. The specimen was CD4+ T cells sorted from PBMCs, collected roughly 5 days after vaccination. These receptors all stem from a man aged 50 to 60 who received an inactivated influenza vaccine.

This clonotype was counted many times. DNA of the CDR3: TGTGCCACCAGCAGAGATGCAGGGGGGTGGGACACTGAAGCTTTCTTT. This gives the protein CATSRDAGGWDTEAFF. V is TRBV15 and J is TRBJ1-1; 7 nucleotides match TRBD1. The V and J ends lost 0 bases and 3 bases, in that order; junction bases with no gene match: 7. CDR3 length: 16 amino acids. The germline V gene encodes CDR1 LNHNV and CDR2 YYDKDF (reference sequence). Supplemented by reference TRBV15 and TRBJ1-1, the full variable domain reads DAMVIQNPRYQVTQFGKPVTLSCSQTLNHNVMYWYQQKSSQAPKLLFHYYDKDFNNEADTPDNFQSRRPNTSFCFLDIRSPGLGDTAMYLCATSRDAGGWDTEAFFGQGTRLTVV.

The rearrangement uses TRBV20-1 and TRBJ2-3, with 9 bases lining up with TRBD2. V was pared by 6 bases and J by 2 bases, with 18 bases of the junction left unmatched. Per the germline V gene, CDR1 is DFQATT and CDR2 is SNEGSKA (reference sequence). CDR3 size: 18 residues. The CDR3 region is CSASSRQLAGSYTDTQYF. The CDR3, as DNA: TGCAGTGCCTCCTCCAGGCAGCTAGCGGGGTCCTACACAGATACGCAGTATTTT.

The chain couples TRBV10-3 to TRBJ2-4; TRBD2 agrees at 12 bases. CDR3 length: 14 amino acids. Germline V gene lookup returns CDR1 ENHRY and CDR2 SYGVKD. V shed 10 bases and J 8 bases; nucleotides not matched to a gene: 9. The CDR3 spells CATSLAGGGDIQYF. The CDR3 DNA reads as TGTGCCACTTCGCTAGCGGGAGGGGGGGACATTCAGTACTTC.

The chain joins TRBV6-2 or TRBV6-3 to TRBJ2-7; 10 bases are a match to TRBD2. Trimming removed 6 bases from V and 7 bases from J; junction bases left unmatched: 9. Germline CDR1 and CDR2: MNHEY and SVGEGT. The CDR3 runs 14 residues. The CDR3 here is CASRTGTSASEQYF. The CDR3 DNA reads TGTGCCAGCAGAACCGGGACTAGCGCTTCTGAGCAGTACTTC.

This clonotype was observed many times. CDR3 sequence reads: CASSQGAGELFF. CDR3 DNA sequence: TGTGCCAGCAGTCAGGGTGCCGGGGAGCTGTTTTTT. The rearrangement joins TRBV12-3 or TRBV12-4 to TRBJ2-2; perhaps TRBD1 as D (5 bases). The V and J ends lost 5 bases and 6 bases respectively, with 7 bases between them. This CDR3 comprises 12 residues.

The chain uses TRBV5-1 and TRBJ1-4; no clear D. The CDR3 has 14 residues. Between the trimmed V and J ends, which lost 2 bases and 4 bases, there was a span of 9 bases. Germline V gives CDR1 SGHRS, CDR2 YFSETQ. DNA of the CDR3: TGCGCCAGCAGCTTAAGCGACGGTAATGAAAAACTGTTTTTT. Its translation: CASSLSDGNEKLFF.

The sample holds one count of this clonotype. The chain couples TRBV29-1 to TRBJ2-7; tentative D call: TRBD2 (5 bases). Trimming stripped 0 bases from V and 0 bases from J, with 12 bases between. The CDR3 contains 15 residues. CDR1 is SQVTM, CDR2 ANQGSEA, per germline. The CDR3 region has the DNA TGCAGCGTTGAAGATCGATTAGGGAGCTCCTACGAGCAGTACTTC. It is translated as CSVEDRLGSSYEQYF.

For the CDR3, the DNA is TGTGCCAGCAGGACAGAAAGGGGGCCGGGCAATCAGCCCCAGCATTTT. Its protein is CASRTERGPGNQPQHF. The chain links TRBV6-1 to TRBJ1-5, with 7 bases lining up with TRBD1. Germline V gene lookup returns CDR1 MNHNS and CDR2 SASEGT. J lost 2 bases, V lost 6 bases, and 10 bases had no gene match. CDR3 length equals 16 residues.

The rearrangement links TRBV6-2 or TRBV6-3 to TRBJ2-7, with unresolved D. Trimming took off 2 bases at V and 4 bases at J, with 15 bases between the two ends. Looked up from germline, CDR1 is MNHEY and CDR2 is SVGEGT. The CDR3 is 15 amino acids. CDR3 DNA: TGTGCCAGCAGTTACGGCCTGAACTCTAATTACGAGCAGTACTTC. It encodes CASSYGLNSNYEQYF.

There are a few counts of this clonotype. The rearrangement uses TRBV20-1 and TRBJ1-5, with 8 bases matching TRBD1. This CDR3 contains 17 residues. In germline, CDR1 is DFQATT, CDR2 SNEGSKA (reference sequence). J lost 1 base, V lost 6 bases, and 14 bases had no gene match. In DNA, the CDR3 is TGCAGTGCCCAGGCAGGGGGCGAAATCATAAGCAATCAGCCCCAGCATTTT. It translates to CSAQAGGEIISNQPQHF.

This clonotype came up a few times. The chain is built from TRBV5-1 and TRBJ1-2, with TRBD1 as a possible D gene (5 bases). V was clipped by 0 bases and J by 14 bases, with 17 bases between them. The CDR3 has 13 amino acids. Germline CDR1 reads SGHRS; CDR2 reads YFSETQ. The CDR3 loop is CASSLARGDSLTF. In DNA, the CDR3 is TGCGCCAGCAGCTTGGCGCGGGGGGACTCGTTGACCTTC.

CDR3 nucleotides: TGTGCCAGCAGCTTACGGGGCTCAGATACGCAGTATTTT. This translates into CASSLRGSDTQYF. This chain uses TRBV11-2 with TRBJ2-3, with D possibly called TRBD1 or TRBD2 (5 bases each). Germline values: CDR1 SGHAT, CDR2 FQNNGV. The CDR3 loop spans 13 amino acids. V was clipped by 2 bases and J by 4 bases, with 7 bases between them.

The chain uses TRBV6-2 or TRBV6-3 and TRBJ2-2; weak D call: TRBD1 (5 bases). The germline V gene has CDR1 MNHEY and CDR2 SVGEGT. The CDR3 contains 15 residues. The V and J ends lost 5 bases and 2 bases respectively, with 12 bases between them. The CDR3 loop reads CASSLARANTGELFF. The CDR3 bases are TGTGCCAGCAGTCTCGCCAGGGCCAACACCGGGGAGCTGTTTTTT.

This clonotype was observed a few times. The chain combines TRBV6-1 with TRBJ2-1; D may correspond to TRBD1 or TRBD2 (5 bases each). CDR3 size: 14 residues. The germline V and J ends were trimmed by 7 bases and 4 bases, with 14 bases remaining between them. The germline V gene has CDR1 MNHNS and CDR2 SASEGT. In DNA, the CDR3 is TGTGCCAGCAATCCTGGGGGACGTTACAATGAGCAGTTCTTC. Residues: CASNPGGRYNEQFF.

This clonotype was picked up a small number of times. The chain carries TRBV5-1 and TRBJ2-7; 8 bases align to TRBD1. The CDR3 spans 15 residues. The ends lost 2 bases at V and 3 bases at J; junction bases unmatched: 7. Germline CDR1 reads SGHRS; CDR2 reads YFSETQ. Here the CDR3 reads CASSLSGQGNYEQYF. The CDR3 nucleotides read TGCGCCAGCAGCTTATCAGGACAGGGAAACTACGAGCAGTACTTC.

The rearrangement joins TRBV5-1 to TRBJ2-2, with D perhaps matching TRBD1 (6 bases). Germline V gene lookup returns CDR1 SGHRS and CDR2 YFSETQ. V was cut by 2 bases and J by 5 bases, with 10 bases left in between. This CDR3 has 14 amino acids. The CDR3 region has the DNA TGCGCCAGCAGCTTCACAGGGCGAACCGGGGAGCTGTTTTTT. As protein: CASSFTGRTGELFF.